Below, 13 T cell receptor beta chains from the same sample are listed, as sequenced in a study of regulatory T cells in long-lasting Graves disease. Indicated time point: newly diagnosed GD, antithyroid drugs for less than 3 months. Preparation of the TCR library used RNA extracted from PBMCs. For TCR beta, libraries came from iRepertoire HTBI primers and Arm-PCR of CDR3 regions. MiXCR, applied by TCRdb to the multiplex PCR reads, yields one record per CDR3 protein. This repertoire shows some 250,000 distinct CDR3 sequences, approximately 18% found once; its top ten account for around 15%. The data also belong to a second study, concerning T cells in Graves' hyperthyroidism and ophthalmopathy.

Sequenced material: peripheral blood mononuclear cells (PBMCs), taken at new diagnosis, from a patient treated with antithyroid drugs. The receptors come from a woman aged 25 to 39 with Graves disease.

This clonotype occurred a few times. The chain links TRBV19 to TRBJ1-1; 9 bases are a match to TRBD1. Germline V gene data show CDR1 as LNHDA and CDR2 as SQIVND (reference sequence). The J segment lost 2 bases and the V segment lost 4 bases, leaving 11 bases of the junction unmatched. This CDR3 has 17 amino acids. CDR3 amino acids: CASSRRTGVSGNTEAFF. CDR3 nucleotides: TGTGCCAGTAGTAGGCGGACAGGGGTGAGCGGTAACACTGAAGCTTTCTTT.

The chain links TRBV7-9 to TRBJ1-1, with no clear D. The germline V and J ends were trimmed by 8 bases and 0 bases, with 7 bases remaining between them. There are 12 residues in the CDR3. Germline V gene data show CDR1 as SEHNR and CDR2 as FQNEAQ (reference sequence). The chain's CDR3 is CASSRMNTEAFF. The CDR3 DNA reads TGTGCCAGCTCCCGGATGAACACTGAAGCTTTCTTT. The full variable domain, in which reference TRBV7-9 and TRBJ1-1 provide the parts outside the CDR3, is DTGVSQNPRHKITKRGQNVTFRCDPISEHNRLYWYRQTLGQGPEFLTYFQNEAQLEKSRLLSDRFSAERPKGSFSTLEIQRTEQGDSAMYLCASSRMNTEAFFGQGTRLTVV.

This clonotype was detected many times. CDR3: CASGSGGAEAFF. The CDR3 DNA reads TGTGCCAGCGGGTCCGGGGGCGCTGAAGCTTTCTTT. The chain recombines TRBV6-1 with TRBJ1-1; possible D gene TRBD1, 6 bases. The V gene's germline CDR1 is MNHNS and CDR2 SASEGT. The CDR3 runs 12 residues. Trimming left V 8 bases short and J 6 bases short, with 13 bases between.

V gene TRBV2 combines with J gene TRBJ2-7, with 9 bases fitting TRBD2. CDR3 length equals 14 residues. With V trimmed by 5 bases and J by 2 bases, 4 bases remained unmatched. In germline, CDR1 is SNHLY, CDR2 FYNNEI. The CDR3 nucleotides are TGTGCCAGCAGTTTTAGCGGGGGAACCTACGAGCAGTACTTC. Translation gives CASSFSGGTYEQYF.

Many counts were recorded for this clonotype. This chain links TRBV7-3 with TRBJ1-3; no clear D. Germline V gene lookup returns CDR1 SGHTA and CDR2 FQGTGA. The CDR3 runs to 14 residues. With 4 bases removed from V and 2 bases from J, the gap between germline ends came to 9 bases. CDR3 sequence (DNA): TGTGCCAGCAGCTCTGGCGGGCCTGGAAACACCATATATTTT. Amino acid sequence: CASSSGGPGNTIYF.

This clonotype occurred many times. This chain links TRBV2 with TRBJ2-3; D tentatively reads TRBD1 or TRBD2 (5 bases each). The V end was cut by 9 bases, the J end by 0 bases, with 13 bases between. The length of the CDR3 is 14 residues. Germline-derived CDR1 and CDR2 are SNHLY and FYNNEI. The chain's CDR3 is CARGVGASTDTQYF. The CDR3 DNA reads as TGTGCCAGGGGGGTGGGTGCTAGCACAGATACGCAGTATTTT.

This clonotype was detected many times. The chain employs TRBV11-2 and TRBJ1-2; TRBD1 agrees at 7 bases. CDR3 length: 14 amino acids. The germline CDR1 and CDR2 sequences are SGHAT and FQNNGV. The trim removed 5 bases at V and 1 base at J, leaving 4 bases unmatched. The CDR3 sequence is CASSPDRSNYGYTF. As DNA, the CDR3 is TGTGCCAGCAGCCCGGACAGGAGTAACTATGGCTACACCTTC. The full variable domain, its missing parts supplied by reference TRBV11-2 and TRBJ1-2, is EAGVAQSPRYKIIEKRQSVAFWCNPISGHATLYWYQQILGQGPKLLIQFQNNGVVDDSQLPKDRFSAERLKGVDSTLKIQPAKLEDSAVYLCASSPDRSNYGYTFGSGTRLTVV.

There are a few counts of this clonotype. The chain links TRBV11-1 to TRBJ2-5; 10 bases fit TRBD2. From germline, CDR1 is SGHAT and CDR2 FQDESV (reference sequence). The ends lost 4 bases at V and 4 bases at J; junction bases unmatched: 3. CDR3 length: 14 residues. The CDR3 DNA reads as TGTGCCAGCAGCTCGCCTAGCGGGGGAGAGACCCAGTACTTC. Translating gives CASSSPSGGETQYF.

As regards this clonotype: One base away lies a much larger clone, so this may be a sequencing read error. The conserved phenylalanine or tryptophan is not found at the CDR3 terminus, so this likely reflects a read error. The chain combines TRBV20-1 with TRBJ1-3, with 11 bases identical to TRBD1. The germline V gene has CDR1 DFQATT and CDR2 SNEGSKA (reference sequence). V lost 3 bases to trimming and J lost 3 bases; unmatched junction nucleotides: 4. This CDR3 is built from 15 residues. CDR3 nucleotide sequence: TGCAGTGCTAGGGACAGGGGGCTTTATGGAAACACCATATATTTG. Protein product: CSARDRGLYGNTIYL.

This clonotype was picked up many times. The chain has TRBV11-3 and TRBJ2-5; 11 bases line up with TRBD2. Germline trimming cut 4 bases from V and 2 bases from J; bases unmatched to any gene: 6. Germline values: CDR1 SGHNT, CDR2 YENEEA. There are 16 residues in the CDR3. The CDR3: CASSSRLAGMQETQYF. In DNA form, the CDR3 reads TGTGCCAGCAGCTCCAGACTAGCGGGGATGCAAGAGACCCAGTACTTC.

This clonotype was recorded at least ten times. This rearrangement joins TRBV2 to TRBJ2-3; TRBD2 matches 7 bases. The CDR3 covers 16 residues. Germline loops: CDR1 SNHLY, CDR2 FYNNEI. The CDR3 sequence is CAQSPGERGFADTQYF. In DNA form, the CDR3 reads TGTGCTCAATCTCCGGGGGAGCGGGGATTTGCAGATACGCAGTATTTT.

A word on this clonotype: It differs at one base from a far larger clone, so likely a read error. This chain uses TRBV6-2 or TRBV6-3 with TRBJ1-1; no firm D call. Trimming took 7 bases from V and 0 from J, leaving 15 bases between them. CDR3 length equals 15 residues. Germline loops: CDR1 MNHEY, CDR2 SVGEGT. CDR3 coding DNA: TGTGCCAGCATCTGTGAAAGGACGGTGAACACTGAAGCTTTCTTT. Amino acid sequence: CASICERTVNTEAFF.

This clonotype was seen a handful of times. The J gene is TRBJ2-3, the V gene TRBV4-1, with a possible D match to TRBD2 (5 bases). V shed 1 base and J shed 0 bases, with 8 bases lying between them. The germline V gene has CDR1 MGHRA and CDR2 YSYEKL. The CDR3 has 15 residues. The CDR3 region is CASSQGASSTDTQYF. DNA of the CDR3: TGCGCCAGCAGCCAAGGGGCTAGCAGCACAGATACGCAGTATTTT.